A selection of T cell receptor beta chains follows, all from one sample in a study of CD8+CD57+ T cells in acquired aplastic anemia. TCRdb reanalysed the reads using MiXCR and keeps one entry per CDR3 protein. This sample carries approximately 150,000 distinct CDR3 sequences, about two thirds of them seen once, and the ten largest clones take 45% to 60%. Sequenced sample: sorted CD4+, CD8+, or CD8+CD57+ T cells (not recorded which) from PBMCs. Receptor source: a human donor with aplastic anemia. Each CDR3 is given with its conserved first and last residue. The D gene is left open where the match is weak. Size tells how often a clone was seen (once, few, many) or the class of an expanded clone, and some rows leave it out.

d_gene,j_gene,abundance,v_gene,CDR3aa,CDR3nt
-,TRBJ1-6,-,TRBV25-1,CASSEKNSPLHF,TGTGCCAGCAGTGAAAAAAATTCACCCCTCCACTTT
-,TRBJ1-2,few,TRBV10-2,CASSEYRDGGNYGYTF,TGCGCCAGCAGTGAGTATCGCGACGGGGGAAACTATGGCTACACCTTC
-,TRBJ2-3,-,TRBV19,CASSSWSRTDTQYF,TGTGCCAGTAGTTCGTGGTCGCGGACAGATACGCAGTATTTT
TRBD2,TRBJ2-1,-,TRBV12-3/TRBV12-4,CASTVGLAGSNEQFF,TGTGCCAGCACTGTGGGACTAGCGGGTTCCAATGAGCAGTTCTTC
TRBD1,TRBJ2-2,-,TRBV6-4,CASSPGQGTGELFF,TGTGCCAGCAGCCCCGGACAGGGAACCGGGGAGCTGTTTTTT
-,TRBJ1-1,once,TRBV29-1,CSVERGGLNTEAFF,TGCAGCGTTGAAAGAGGGGGGTTGAACACTGAAGCTTTCTTT
-,TRBJ2-5,-,TRBV2,CASSENLRRPSKETQYF,TGTGCCAGCAGTGAGAATCTTAGACGGCCGAGTAAAGAGACCCAGTACTTC
-,TRBJ2-7,-,TRBV5-5,CASSPGWTYEQYF,TGCGCCAGCAGCCCGGGTTGGACCTACGAGCAGTACTTC
TRBD1,TRBJ1-6,-,TRBV5-4,CASSPTGTGNSPLHF,TGTGCCAGCAGCCCCACCGGGACAGGGAATTCACCCCTCCACTTT
-,TRBJ2-3,-,TRBV7-9,CASSHREVDTDTQYF,TGTGCCAGCAGCCACAGGGAGGTCGACACAGATACGCAGTATTTT
TRBD1,TRBJ2-3,few,TRBV5-6,CASSSGQGTDTQYF,TGTGCCAGCAGCTCGGGACAGGGCACAGATACGCAGTATTTT
-,TRBJ1-4,-,TRBV7-9,CASSLEDPGSEKLFF,TGTGCCAGCAGCTTAGAGGACCCGGGGAGTGAAAAACTGTTTTTT
-,TRBJ2-5,-,TRBV20-1,CSARNSAKETQYF,TGCAGTGCTAGAAACAGTGCCAAAGAGACCCAGTACTTC
-,TRBJ2-5,-,TRBV14,CASSPGRRTPPETQYF,TGTGCCAGCAGCCCAGGACGGCGGACACCTCCGGAGACCCAGTACTTC
-,TRBJ1-1,-,TRBV5-6,CASSLALRTEMNTEAFF,TGTGCCAGCAGCTTGGCCCTCAGGACAGAGATGAACACTGAAGCTTTCTTT
-,TRBJ1-1,once,TRBV19,CASRFRNTEAFF,TGTGCCAGTAGGTTTAGGAACACTGAAGCTTTCTTT
-,TRBJ2-3,-,TRBV7-9,CASSQNADTQYF,TGTGCCAGCAGTCAAAATGCAGATACGCAGTATTTT
-,TRBJ2-5,-,TRBV11-3,CASKRVIQETQYF,TGTGCCAGCAAAAGGGTCATTCAAGAGACCCAGTACTTC
-,TRBJ1-5,many,TRBV12-3/TRBV12-4,CASSFGFNQPQHF,TGTGCCAGCAGTTTCGGATTCAATCAGCCCCAGCATTTT
-,TRBJ1-5,-,TRBV19,CASSIADRLRNQPQHF,TGTGCCAGTAGTATAGCCGACAGGCTCCGAAATCAGCCCCAGCATTTT
-,TRBJ2-7,-,TRBV7-9,CASSLGRSYEQYF,TGTGCCAGCAGCCTGGGACGGTCCTACGAGCAGTACTTC
-,TRBJ2-7,-,TRBV5-1,CASSLAHGVQQYF,TGCGCCAGCAGCTTGGCGCACGGGGTGCAGCAGTACTTC
-,TRBJ2-5,-,TRBV24-1,CATSDPPQETQYF,TGTGCCACCAGTGACCCCCCCCAAGAGACCCAGTACTTC
TRBD1,TRBJ2-6,-,TRBV2,CASSEDRGVGANVLTF,TGTGCCAGCAGTGAAGACAGGGGTGTTGGGGCCAACGTCCTGACTTTC
-,TRBJ1-1,-,TRBV10-1,CASSESYGTSQAFF,TGCGCCAGCAGTGAGTCGTACGGGACAAGTCAAGCTTTCTTT
-,TRBJ1-2,-,TRBV14,CASSQNCYGYTF,TGTGCCAGCAGCCAAAATTGCTATGGCTACACCTTC
-,TRBJ1-4,-,TRBV2,CASSPPARTEELFF,TGTGCCAGCAGTCCGCCGGCCCGGACGGAAGAGCTGTTTTTT
-,TRBJ2-3,few,TRBV24-1,CATSEPEGTGTDTQYF,TGTGCCACCAGTGAGCCGGAGGGTACCGGCACAGATACGCAGTATTTT
-,TRBJ2-5,few,TRBV15,CATSRAQETQYF,TGTGCCACCAGCAGAGCCCAAGAGACCCAGTACTTC
-,TRBJ1-2,-,TRBV7-9,CASSPQANYNYGYTF,TGTGCCAGCAGCCCGCAGGCGAACTATAACTATGGCTACACCTTC
-,TRBJ2-3,-,TRBV20-1,CSARGTAKDTQYF,TGCAGTGCTAGAGGGACTGCAAAAGATACGCAGTATTTT
TRBD2,TRBJ2-7,few,TRBV20-1,CSARGTSGGAYEQYF,TGCAGTGCTCGGGGGACTAGCGGGGGGGCTTATGAGCAGTACTTC
-,TRBJ2-1,-,TRBV5-1,CASSGAGLYNEQFF,TGCGCCAGCAGCGGCGCAGGATTATACAATGAGCAGTTCTTC
-,TRBJ2-3,once,TRBV5-1,CASSLSALTDTQYF,TGCGCCAGCAGCTTGTCGGCTCTCACAGATACGCAGTATTTT
-,TRBJ2-7,-,TRBV29-1,CSVGSRRGREQYF,TGCAGCGTTGGGAGCAGGAGAGGCCGTGAGCAGTACTTC
-,TRBJ2-3,-,TRBV7-8,CASSTNDWTDTQYF,TGTGCCAGCAGCACTAATGACTGGACAGATACGCAGTATTTT
-,TRBJ1-6,-,TRBV7-2,CASSPPGGGGPSPLHF,TGTGCCAGCAGCCCTCCCGGGGGCGGGGGGCCTTCACCCCTCCACTTT
-,TRBJ1-5,once,TRBV20-1,CSASEYVGSNQPQHF,TGCAGTGCTAGTGAATACGTGGGTAGCAATCAGCCCCAGCATTTT
-,TRBJ2-6,-,TRBV24-1,CATSDWEKASGANVLTF,TGTGCCACCAGTGATTGGGAGAAGGCCTCTGGGGCCAACGTCCTGACTTTC
-,TRBJ2-5,few,TRBV20-1,CSARGQTYQETQYF,TGCAGTGCTAGAGGACAGACCTACCAAGAGACCCAGTACTTC
-,TRBJ1-2,few,TRBV13,CASSLGEKKGYTF,TGTGCCAGCAGCTTAGGGGAGAAGAAGGGCTACACCTTC
-,TRBJ2-5,few,TRBV24-1,CATGDGSQETQYF,TGTGCCACCGGAGACGGCAGTCAAGAGACCCAGTACTTC
-,TRBJ2-5,few,TRBV15,CATSGGRQETQYF,TGTGCCACCAGCGGGGGACGGCAAGAGACCCAGTACTTC
TRBD1,TRBJ2-5,-,TRBV20-1,CSARDGGQKETQYF,TGCAGTGCTAGAGATGGGGGACAGAAAGAGACCCAGTACTTC